Below, one T cell receptor (beta chain) is given with its context. This entry comes from a study of siplizumab effects on memory and regulatory T cells. V shed 4 bases and J shed 2 bases, with 9 bases lying between them. CDR3 length equals 13 residues. CDR1 and CDR2 from the germline V gene are SGHDN and FVKESK. Assay: immunoSEQ multiplex PCR; the TCRdb copy retains only in-frame clones and omits some. The sample contains approximately 70,000 clones, roughly 89% of which appear only once. Input material: CD8+ T cells sorted from blood. The clonotype originates from a human donor in good health. This chain links TRBV14 with TRBJ2-7, with D possibly matching TRBD2 (5 bases). CDR3 amino acids: CASSPIGAYEQYF. CDR3 sequence (DNA): TGTGCCAGCAGCCCCATCGGGGCCTACGAGCAGTACTTC. Full variable domain (outside the CDR3, taken from reference TRBV14 and TRBJ2-7): EAGVTQFPSHSVIEKGQTVTLRCDPISGHDNLYWYRRVMGKEIKFLLHFVKESKQDESGMPNNRFLAERTGGTYSTLKVQPAELEDSGVYFCASSPIGAYEQYFGPGTRLTVT.